This T cell receptor (beta chain) was sequenced during a study of blood T cell repertoires in COVID-19. This table comes from immunoSEQ multiplex PCR, and its TCRdb copy is limited to in-frame clones, with some not included. This table holds about 330,000 clones, over 75% found once. The CDR3 loop spans 14 amino acids. V shed 2 bases and J shed 1 base, with 8 bases lying between them. CDR1 is MNHEY and CDR2 is SMNVEV in the germline V gene (reference sequence). The sequencing sample was made of peripheral blood. The sequence was collected from a woman in her fifties or sixties with active or convalescent COVID-19. The chain combines TRBV27 with TRBJ1-1; D not certain. DNA of the CDR3: TGTGCCAGCAGTTTAAACAGCCCGAACACTGAAGCTTTCTTT. Its protein is CASSLNSPNTEAFF.